This T cell receptor beta chain is from a study of cytomegalovirus exposure and HLA in healthy donors. PCR involved 60 Vbeta and 13 Jbeta primers. TCRdb's table, derived via immunoSEQ multiplex PCR, lists solely in-frame clones and lacks some. The table records 100,000 to 150,000 clones, approximately 90% of them present only once. As regards this clone: Its antigen is currently unknown.

Study results and limitations: Researchers counted 150 to 200 TCR beta chains as cytomegalovirus-associated.

Germline CDR1 SNHLY, CDR2 FYNNEI. Unmatched junction bases numbered 5, after V lost 2 bases and J lost 4 bases. The CDR3 totals 16 residues. In nominal health when sampled, donors likely had unrecorded immune exposures nonetheless. Material for sequencing was PBMCs. The receptor was isolated from a woman in her 30s in good health and CMV-seronegative. The rearrangement links TRBV2 to TRBJ2-3, with 11 bases aligning to TRBD2. The CDR3 loop is CASSERLAGGSDTQYF. The CDR3 coding sequence is TGTGCCAGCAGTGAACGCCTAGCGGGGGGATCAGATACGCAGTATTTT.